The 30 T cell receptor beta chains below come from one sample, sequenced in a study of shared clonotypes between healthy human individuals. Some clones are missing from TCRdb's copy, which holds only in-frame ones; the method was immunoSEQ multiplex PCR. Altogether a few million clones are present, more than 80% being singletons, with the ten largest covering approximately 0.4%. Material for sequencing was naive CD4+ T cells from PBMCs. Regarding subset: CD45RA+ positively selected. Source of these receptors: a man younger than 35 in good health. Some clones in this sample may be carry-over from other donors' samples.

This clone was seen a few times. The V call is TRBV11-2, the J call TRBJ2-7; the match to TRBD2 covers 10 bases. Germline V gene lookup returns CDR1 SGHAT and CDR2 FQNNGV. The CDR3 consists of 15 residues. Unmatched junction bases numbered 6, after V lost 4 bases and J lost 3 bases. The CDR3 DNA is TGTGCCAGCAGCTGGAGTGTAGCGGGAGGCTACGAGCAGTACTTC. Protein: CASSWSVAGGYEQYF.

This chain connects TRBV28 to TRBJ2-5; 7 bases fit TRBD2. Losses at the gene ends were 3 bases for V and 7 bases for J; bases not matched to a gene: 11. Germline values: CDR1 MDHEN, CDR2 SYDVKM. This CDR3 is built from 15 residues. The CDR3 DNA sequence: TGTGCCAGCAGTTTGGGCGGGAGATCGGCCGGGACCCAGTACTTC. This codes for CASSLGGRSAGTQYF.

The chain is built from TRBV7-8 and TRBJ1-5, with TRBD1 as a possible D gene (5 bases). V shed 4 bases and J shed 2 bases, with 15 bases lying between them. Germline CDR1 SGHVS, CDR2 FQNEAQ. The CDR3 loop spans 16 amino acids. CDR3: CASSSDRGARNQPQHF. In nucleotides, the CDR3 is TGTGCCAGCAGCTCCGACAGAGGGGCGCGCAATCAGCCCCAGCATTTT.

This clone was seen only a few times. The chain is built from TRBV6-5 and TRBJ2-7, with TRBD1 as a possible D gene (5 bases). Trimming shortened V by 6 bases and J by 2 bases, and 14 bases separated the two germline ends. Germline V CDR1 and CDR2: MNHEY, SVGAGI. This CDR3 region has 14 residues. CDR3 bases: TGTGCCAGCAGCACCAGTCGCAGGGCCTACGAGCAGTACTTC. This encodes CASSTSRRAYEQYF.

This CDR3 is CASFRPGSAGANVLTF. CDR3 bases: TGTGCCAGCTTTAGGCCGGGGTCCGCCGGGGCCAACGTCCTGACTTTC. The chain has TRBV18 and TRBJ2-6; D may be TRBD2 (5 bases). With 7 bases removed from V and 4 bases from J, the gap between germline ends came to 17 bases. Germline CDR1 KGHSH, CDR2 LQKENI. The CDR3 is made up of 16 amino acids.

The rearrangement joins TRBV11-3 to TRBJ2-5; 7 bases map to TRBD1. The CDR3 length is 14 residues. The V gene end was trimmed by 5 bases and the J gene end by 1 base; junction bases not matched to a gene: 4. Germline loops: CDR1 SGHNT, CDR2 YENEEA. CDR3 in amino acids: CASSDRDSQETQYF. CDR3 coding DNA: TGTGCCAGCAGCGACCGGGACAGCCAAGAGACCCAGTACTTC.

The rearrangement joins TRBV12-2 to TRBJ2-5. TRBV12-2 is an annotated pseudogene. The CDR3 is 13 residues long. CDR3 nucleotide sequence: TGTGCAAGTCGCTTAGCGGACCAAGAGACCCAGTACTTC. Protein: CASRLADQETQYF.

As regards this clone: Additional DNA sequences in this sample encode the identical CDR3. The chain is built from TRBV18 and TRBJ1-1, with D unresolved. Germline CDR1 KGHSH, CDR2 LQKENI. Trimming stripped 3 bases from V and 3 bases from J, with 8 bases between. This CDR3 spans 13 amino acids. CDR3 in amino acids: CASSPRLDTEAFF. The CDR3 bases are TGTGCCAGCTCACCGCGTCTAGACACTGAAGCTTTCTTT.

J is TRBJ2-6 and V is TRBV5-1; unclear D gene. In germline, CDR1 is SGHRS, CDR2 YFSETQ. V was shortened by 5 bases and J by 0 bases, with 6 bases between the two germline ends. The CDR3 covers 14 residues. The CDR3 region has the DNA TGCGCCAGCAGGTTCGGCTCTGGGGCCAACGTCCTGACTTTC. This encodes CASRFGSGANVLTF.

A single count supports this clone. This CDR3 is also generated by other DNA sequences in the sample. The chain recombines TRBV5-1 with TRBJ1-1; D is unclear. Trimming cost V 0 bases and J 2 bases, with 8 bases left between them. This CDR3 has 14 residues. Germline values: CDR1 SGHRS, CDR2 YFSETQ. CDR3 nucleotides: TGCGCCAGCAGCTTGGTGGCAGTAAACACTGAAGCTTTCTTT. Its protein product is CASSLVAVNTEAFF.

On this clone itself: Distinct nucleotide sequences in the sample also encode this CDR3. V usage is TRBV5-1 and J usage is TRBJ2-3; D unclear. CDR1 and CDR2 (germline): SGHRS, YFSETQ. The CDR3 contains 14 residues. Trimming cost V 0 bases and J 2 bases, with 7 bases left between them. CDR3 loop: CASSLGAATDTQYF. The DNA of the CDR3 is TGCGCCAGCAGCTTGGGCGCTGCCACAGATACGCAGTATTTT. Together with reference TRBV5-1 and TRBJ2-3, the CDR3 gives the full variable domain: KAGVTQTPRYLIKTRGQQVTLSCSPISGHRSVSWYQQTPGQGLQFLFEYFSETQRNKGNFPGRFSGRQFSNSRSEMNVSTLELGDSALYLCASSLGAATDTQYFGPGTRLTVL.

In regard to this clone: The same CDR3 arises from other DNA sequences in this sample as well. The chain carries TRBV7-2 and TRBJ2-3, with D uncertain. CDR3 length equals 14 residues. Germline CDR1 is SGHTA and CDR2 is FQGNSA. V lost 1 base and J lost 0, with 5 bases in between. CDR3 in DNA: TGTGCCAGCAGCTTAGACAGCAGCACAGATACGCAGTATTTT. Protein: CASSLDSSTDTQYF.

The chain combines TRBV9 with TRBJ2-1, with TRBD1 matching over 8 bases. CDR1 SGDLS and CDR2 YYNGEE come from the germline V gene. With V trimmed by 0 bases and J by 1 base, 3 bases remained unmatched. The CDR3 has 16 amino acids. Here the CDR3 DNA reads TGTGCCAGCAGCGTAGACCAGGGGGCGTCCTACAATGAGCAGTTCTTC. Translation gives CASSVDQGASYNEQFF.

The rearrangement uses TRBV4-2 and TRBJ1-5; 9 nucleotides agree with TRBD1. The CDR3 consists of 16 residues. Germline loops: CDR1 LGHNA, CDR2 YNFKEQ. V was clipped by 3 bases and J by 5 bases; unmatched bases: 8. Here the CDR3 reads CASSQGTGSGDQPQHF. In DNA form, the CDR3 reads TGTGCCAGCAGCCAGGGGACAGGGAGTGGGGATCAGCCCCAGCATTTT.

Only one count was recorded for this clone. Other DNA sequences in the sample encode the same CDR3. V gene TRBV9 combines with J gene TRBJ2-3; 9 positions agree with TRBD2. Looked up from germline, CDR1 is SGDLS and CDR2 is YYNGEE. After removal of 0 bases from V and 0 bases from J, the junction contained 5 bases not matched to a gene. The CDR3 extends over 17 amino acids. CDR3 amino acids: CASSVAGTSGSTDTQYF. The CDR3, as DNA: TGTGCCAGCAGCGTAGCCGGTACTAGCGGGAGCACAGATACGCAGTATTTT.

This rearrangement joins TRBV28 to TRBJ2-2, with 7 positions matching TRBD1. Germline assignment: CDR1 MDHEN and CDR2 SYDVKM. This CDR3 is built from 14 residues. V dropped 6 bases and J dropped 4; count of bases not matched to a gene: 5. The CDR3 sequence is CASRTGLRTGELFF. Written as DNA, the CDR3 is TGTGCCAGCAGGACAGGGCTGCGCACCGGGGAGCTGTTTTTT.

Remarks on this clone: The sample holds other DNA sequences that translate to the same CDR3. The rearrangement links TRBV11-2 to TRBJ2-7; TRBD1 aligns across 7 bases. From germline, CDR1 is SGHAT and CDR2 FQNNGV. The CDR3 is 12 residues long. V lost 5 bases and J lost 4; bases outside the gene matches: 2. CDR3 amino acids: CASSRDSYEQYF. The DNA of the CDR3 is TGTGCCAGCAGCAGGGACAGTTACGAGCAGTACTTC.

V and J are TRBV27 and TRBJ2-7; the match to TRBD2 covers 8 bases. CDR1 and CDR2 (germline): MNHEY, SMNVEV (reference sequence). V shed 5 bases, J shed 1 base, and the junction held 7 bases outside the gene matches. The CDR3 runs to 15 residues. CDR3 coding DNA: TGTGCCAGCAGTACGGCGAGCGGGAGTTCCTACGAGCAGTACTTC. Its translation is CASSTASGSSYEQYF.

The V gene is TRBV28, the J gene TRBJ1-2; 7 bases align to TRBD1. After removal of 5 bases from V and 3 bases from J, the junction contained 21 bases not matched to a gene. The germline gives CDR1 MDHEN, CDR2 SYDVKM. The CDR3 has 19 residues. CDR3 DNA: TGTGCCAGCAGTACGCGGGGGAGGGGGCGCGTAGAAGGGGACTATGGCTACACCTTC. Protein product: CASSTRGRGRVEGDYGYTF.

The CDR3 loop reads CASSPDQGGDTEAFF. Here the CDR3 DNA reads TGCGCCAGCAGCCCCGATCAGGGGGGTGACACTGAAGCTTTCTTT. The rearrangement joins TRBV5-1 to TRBJ1-1; 7 bases fit TRBD1. There are 15 residues in the CDR3. Germline CDR1 SGHRS, CDR2 YFSETQ. V lost 4 bases to trimming and J lost 3 bases; unmatched junction nucleotides: 9.

In this sample, this clone turned up once. Other DNA sequences in the same sample also yield this CDR3. This chain uses TRBV5-1 with TRBJ2-7; 7 positions agree with TRBD1. The CDR3 length is 13 residues. Germline V gene sequence: CDR1 SGHRS, CDR2 YFSETQ. Trimming took 7 bases from V and 0 from J; bases not matched to a gene: 4. CDR3 DNA sequence: TGCGCCAGCCGCCGGGACAGCTCCTACGAGCAGTACTTC. Its protein is CASRRDSSYEQYF.

This clone was found once. The J gene is TRBJ2-2, the V gene TRBV7-2; 12 bases fit TRBD2. Trimming cost V 2 bases and J 5 bases; bases outside gene matches: 3. Per the germline V gene, CDR1 is SGHTA and CDR2 is FQGNSA. CDR3 length: 16 amino acids. CDR3 in amino acids: CASSLFTSGRTGELFF. The CDR3, as DNA: TGTGCCAGCAGCTTATTCACTAGCGGGAGGACCGGGGAGCTGTTTTTT. Drawing the rest from reference TRBV7-2 and TRBJ2-2, the complete variable domain is GAGVSQSPSNKVTEKGKDVELRCDPISGHTALYWYRQSLGQGLEFLIYFQGNSAPDKSGLPSDRFSAERTGGSVSTLTIQRTQQEDSAVYLCASSLFTSGRTGELFFGEGSRLTVL.

The chain has TRBV6-5 and TRBJ2-1; TRBD2 matches 10 bases. The CDR3 spans 16 residues. Germline V gene sequence: CDR1 MNHEY, CDR2 SVGAGI. The V gene end was trimmed by 4 bases and the J gene end by 3 bases; junction bases not matched to a gene: 6. CDR3 protein: CASSSLSGRFYNEQFF. For the CDR3, the DNA is TGTGCCAGCAGTTCCCTTAGCGGGAGGTTCTACAATGAGCAGTTCTTC.

The rearrangement joins TRBV5-4 to TRBJ1-1, with 8 bases aligning to TRBD1. Germline V gene data show CDR1 as SGHNT and CDR2 as YYREEE (reference sequence). V gave up 3 bases and J gave up 5 bases; unmatched junction bases: 6. The CDR3 is 14 amino acids. CDR3 loop: CASSSTGDTTEAFF. In nucleotides, the CDR3 is TGTGCCAGCAGCTCGACAGGGGATACGACTGAAGCTTTCTTT. Filled out from reference TRBV5-4 and TRBJ1-1, the complete variable domain reads ETGVTQSPTHLIKTRGQQVTLRCSSQSGHNTVSWYQQALGQGPQFIFQYYREEENGRGNFPPRFSGLQFPNYSSELNVNALELDDSALYLCASSSTGDTTEAFFGQGTRLTVV.

The V call is TRBV7-3, the J call TRBJ2-2; 12 positions match TRBD1. CDR1 and CDR2 from the germline V gene are SGHTA and FQGTGA. This CDR3 contains 15 residues. J lost 6 bases, V lost 4 bases, and 3 bases had no gene match. Here the CDR3 DNA reads TGTGCCAGCAGCTCGGGACAGGGGGCGGCCGGGGAGCTGTTTTTT. This translates into CASSSGQGAAGELFF. Based on the CDR3 plus reference TRBV7-3 and TRBJ2-2, the full variable domain is GAGVSQTPSNKVTEKGKYVELRCDPISGHTALYWYRQSLGQGPEFLIYFQGTGAADDSGLPNDRFFAVRPEGSVSTLKIQRTERGDSAVYLCASSSGQGAAGELFFGEGSRLTVL.

This clone was recorded once. The chain is built from TRBV5-1 and TRBJ2-1, with 11 bases identical to TRBD2. Unmatched junction bases numbered 5, after V lost 4 bases and J lost 8 bases. The germline V gene encodes CDR1 SGHRS and CDR2 YFSETQ. The CDR3 runs 14 residues. In nucleotides, the CDR3 is TGCGCCAGCAGCCCCGGGACTAGCGGTTATGAGCAGTTCTTC. Translation gives CASSPGTSGYEQFF.

V is TRBV9 and J is TRBJ2-1; D possibly corresponds to TRBD2 (6 bases). The V gene lost 1 base and the J gene lost 8 bases, with 16 bases spanning the gap. CDR1 SGDLS and CDR2 YYNGEE come from the germline V gene. The CDR3 is 15 residues long. This CDR3 is CASSVLSGWVHEQFF. The CDR3 nucleotides are TGTGCCAGCAGCGTATTGAGCGGGTGGGTCCATGAGCAGTTCTTC. Looking up the rest from reference TRBV9 and TRBJ2-1 gives the full variable domain: DSGVTQTPKHLITATGQRVTLRCSPRSGDLSVYWYQQSLDQGLQFLIQYYNGEERAKGNILERFSAQQFPDLHSELNLSSLELGDSALYFCASSVLSGWVHEQFFGPGTRLTVL.

J is TRBJ1-2 and V is TRBV9; TRBD1 aligns across 9 bases. There are 16 residues in the CDR3. The V gene's germline CDR1 is SGDLS and CDR2 YYNGEE. Trimming took 4 bases from V and 7 from J; bases not matched to a gene: 14. Here the CDR3 reads CASSRQGDSIRFGYTF. The CDR3 DNA is TGTGCCAGCAGCAGACAGGGGGATAGTATTAGGTTTGGCTACACCTTC.

V gene TRBV30 combines with J gene TRBJ1-2; TRBD1 matches at 9 bases. Germline lookup yields CDR1 GTSNPN and CDR2 SVGIG (reference sequence). This CDR3 is built from 15 residues. The V and J ends lost 3 bases and 9 bases, in that order; junction bases with no gene match: 14. Here the CDR3 DNA reads TGTGCCTGGAGCCCGCCCGGGACAGGGTATTTTCGCTACACCTTC. Protein product: CAWSPPGTGYFRYTF. Full variable domain (rest looked up from reference TRBV30 and TRBJ1-2): SQTIHQWPATLVQPVGSPLSLECTVEGTSNPNLYWYRQAAGRGLQLLFYSVGIGQISSEVPQNLSASRPQDRQFILSSKKLLLSDSGFYLCAWSPPGTGYFRYTFGSGTRLTVV.

In its sample, this clone was seen once. The rearrangement uses TRBV9 and TRBJ2-6; D is unclear. V lost 0 bases to trimming and J lost 0 bases, with 7 bases between them. CDR1 is SGDLS and CDR2 is YYNGEE in the germline V gene. CDR3 length: 16 residues. The CDR3 DNA sequence: TGTGCCAGCAGCGTAGACTCCCGCTCTGGGGCCAACGTCCTGACTTTC. It yields the protein CASSVDSRSGANVLTF.